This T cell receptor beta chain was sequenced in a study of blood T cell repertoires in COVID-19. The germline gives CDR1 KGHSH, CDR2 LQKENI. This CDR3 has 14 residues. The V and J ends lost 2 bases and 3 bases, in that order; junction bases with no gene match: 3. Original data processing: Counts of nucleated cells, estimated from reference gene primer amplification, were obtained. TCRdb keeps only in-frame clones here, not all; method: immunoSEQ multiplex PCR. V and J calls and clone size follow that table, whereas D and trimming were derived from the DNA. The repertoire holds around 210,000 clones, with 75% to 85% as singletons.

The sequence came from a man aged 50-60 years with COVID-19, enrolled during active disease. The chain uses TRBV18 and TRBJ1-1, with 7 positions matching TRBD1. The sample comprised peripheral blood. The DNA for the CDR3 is TGTGCCAGCTCACCAGCCAGGGGGGACACTGAAGCTTTCTTT. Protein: CASSPARGDTEAFF.